The 21 T cell receptor beta chains below come from one sample, sequenced in a study of cytomegalovirus exposure and HLA in healthy donors. The study ran its PCR with 60 Vbeta and 13 Jbeta primers. Clones were sequenced by immunoSEQ multiplex PCR, and TCRdb holds only the in-frame ones, with some missing. This sample has around 140,000 clones; around three fifths occur once, and the top ten carry roughly 2.5%. Sequencing was carried out using PBMCs. Receptor source: a woman in her 40s in good health and CMV-seronegative.

The genes are TRBV19 and TRBJ1-2; D possibly corresponds to TRBD1 (5 bases). Germline loops: CDR1 LNHDA, CDR2 SQIVND (reference sequence). Trimming shortened V by 6 bases and J by 1 base, and 27 bases separated the two germline ends. The CDR3 consists of 19 residues. CDR3 sequence reads: CASSRTRLVPQPFNYGYTF. The DNA of the CDR3 is TGTGCCAGTAGCAGGACACGACTGGTTCCGCAGCCTTTTAACTATGGCTACACCTTC.

The chain couples TRBV25-1 to TRBJ2-7, with 10 bases identical to TRBD1. This CDR3 is 14 amino acids long. Germline V gives CDR1 MGHDK, CDR2 SYGVNS. The ends lost 6 bases at V and 6 bases at J; junction bases unmatched: 8. CDR3 bases: TGTGCCAGCAGGGGGGACAGGGGAATCTCCGAGCAGTACTTC. It codes for CASRGDRGISEQYF.

The rearrangement uses TRBV5-1 and TRBJ2-2; D uncertain. Germline CDR1 is SGHRS and CDR2 is YFSETQ. Trimming left V 5 bases short and J 1 base short, with 9 bases between. CDR3 length: 14 residues. CDR3 nucleotides: TGCGCCAGCAGTCCCCAACAGAACACCGGGGAGCTGTTTTTT. It encodes CASSPQQNTGELFF.

The rearrangement joins TRBV7-2 to TRBJ2-1; the match to TRBD2 covers 8 bases. Trimming cost V 4 bases and J 6 bases; bases outside gene matches: 5. In germline, CDR1 is SGHTA, CDR2 FQGNSA. The CDR3 runs to 14 residues. CDR3 coding DNA: TGTGCCAGCAGCTCGATACTAGCGGCCAATGAGCAGTTCTTC. Its translation is CASSSILAANEQFF. The full variable domain, with the rest looked up from reference TRBV7-2 and TRBJ2-1, is GAGVSQSPSNKVTEKGKDVELRCDPISGHTALYWYRQSLGQGLEFLIYFQGNSAPDKSGLPSDRFSAERTGGSVSTLTIQRTQQEDSAVYLCASSSILAANEQFFGPGTRLTVL.

The V call is TRBV4-3, the J call TRBJ2-1; the D gene is possibly TRBD2 (6 bases). The ends were cut back, 0 bases at V and 4 bases at J, with 10 bases in the middle. CDR1 is LGHNA, CDR2 YSLEER, per germline. CDR3 length: 15 residues. Written as DNA, the CDR3 is TGCGCCAGCAGCCAAGAATTGGGGGGATACAATGAGCAGTTCTTC. Protein sequence: CASSQELGGYNEQFF.

The V and J genes are TRBV7-2 and TRBJ1-3; D call uncertain. The ends were cut back, 2 bases at V and 0 bases at J, with 8 bases in the middle. The germline V gene has CDR1 SGHTA and CDR2 FQGNSA. The CDR3 has 15 residues. The CDR3 spells CASSLLGGSGNTIYF. The DNA for the CDR3 is TGTGCCAGCAGCTTACTGGGAGGCTCTGGAAACACCATATATTTT.

J is TRBJ1-1 and V is TRBV27; D remains ambiguous. The CDR3 consists of 14 residues. Germline loops: CDR1 MNHEY, CDR2 SMNVEV (reference sequence). V was pared by 5 bases and J by 2 bases, with 12 bases between. The CDR3: CASSPDTLNTEAFF. The CDR3 nucleotides are TGTGCCAGCAGTCCTGACACGCTAAACACTGAAGCTTTCTTT.

This clone was seen just once. The V gene is TRBV6-5, the J gene TRBJ1-2; 11 positions agree with TRBD1. The V gene end was trimmed by 6 bases and the J gene end by 4 bases; junction bases not matched to a gene: 7. Per germline, CDR1 MNHEY and CDR2 SVGAGI. The length of the CDR3 is 15 residues. The CDR3 loop is CASSYRDRGVYGYTF. Here the CDR3 DNA reads TGTGCCAGCAGCTATCGGGACAGGGGGGTCTATGGCTACACCTTC.

The chain recombines TRBV27 with TRBJ2-1; the match to TRBD2 covers 8 bases. The CDR3 spans 18 residues. CDR1 and CDR2 from the germline V gene are MNHEY and SMNVEV (reference sequence). The V and J ends lost 3 bases and 4 bases, in that order; junction bases with no gene match: 14. CDR3 coding DNA: TGTGCCAGCAGTTTTTCGCGGGGGGCCTTCACCAGTTACAATGAGCAGTTCTTC. It translates to CASSFSRGAFTSYNEQFF.

CDR3 DNA: TGTGCCAGCGAACTTTTACCTGGTATGAACACTGAAGCTTTCTTT. This sequence encodes CASELLPGMNTEAFF. The chain combines TRBV2 with TRBJ1-1; D is unclear. V shed 8 bases and J shed 0 bases, with 16 bases lying between them. CDR3 length: 15 amino acids. Germline loops: CDR1 SNHLY, CDR2 FYNNEI.

This clone was counted a few times. This rearrangement joins TRBV6-5 to TRBJ1-1; weak D call: TRBD1 (5 bases). This CDR3 has 14 residues. Germline V lookup: CDR1 MNHEY, CDR2 SVGAGI. V was cut by 2 bases and J by 1 base, with 8 bases left in between. Here the CDR3 DNA reads TGTGCCAGCAGTTACCGGCAGGGGAACACTGAAGCTTTCTTT. It specifies CASSYRQGNTEAFF.

V usage is TRBV7-9 and J usage is TRBJ1-1, with D possibly being TRBD1 (6 bases). The CDR3 runs 16 residues. The V end lost 2 bases, the J end lost 6 bases, and 19 bases lay between the germline ends. Germline V gives CDR1 SEHNR, CDR2 FQNEAQ (reference sequence). CDR3 loop: CASSLYPGQGIPEAFF. The CDR3 region has the DNA TGTGCCAGCAGCTTATACCCGGGACAAGGAATCCCTGAAGCTTTCTTT.

This clone has more than one count but fewer than ten. CDR3 nucleotide sequence: TGTGCCAGCACCAATCACGGGGGAGGTACTGATTCACCCCTCCACTTT. Translating gives CASTNHGGGTDSPLHF. The chain uses TRBV28 and TRBJ1-6; D is perhaps TRBD1 (5 bases). Trimming pared 7 bases from V and 8 bases from J, leaving 21 bases between. This CDR3 region has 16 residues. Per germline, CDR1 MDHEN and CDR2 SYDVKM.

The chain links TRBV19 to TRBJ1-5, with D unresolved. CDR3 length equals 15 residues. Trimming took off 0 bases at V and 3 bases at J, with 9 bases between the two ends. Germline V gene lookup returns CDR1 LNHDA and CDR2 SQIVND (reference sequence). The CDR3: CASSIDARVNQPQHF. In DNA form, the CDR3 reads TGTGCCAGTAGTATAGACGCCCGGGTCAATCAGCCCCAGCATTTT.

V is TRBV7-7 and J is TRBJ2-1; TRBD2 aligns across 7 bases. V dropped 5 bases and J dropped 2; count of bases not matched to a gene: 12. Germline lookup yields CDR1 SSHAT and CDR2 FNYEAQ (reference sequence). This CDR3 region has 17 residues. CDR3 coding DNA: TGTGCCAGCAGCCCTTTCCTAAGTGCGGGGGCCTACAATGAGCAGTTCTTC. This sequence encodes CASSPFLSAGAYNEQFF.

This clone turned up a few times. V gene TRBV4-1 combines with J gene TRBJ2-2; perhaps TRBD1 as D (6 bases). Germline CDR1 MGHRA, CDR2 YSYEKL. The CDR3 runs 13 residues. The V end lost 4 bases, the J end lost 5 bases, and 8 bases lay between the germline ends. The CDR3 region is CASSPRGTGELFF. CDR3 coding DNA: TGCGCCAGCAGCCCCAGGGGTACCGGGGAGCTGTTTTTT.

The chain joins TRBV6-5 to TRBJ2-7; 10 nucleotides agree with TRBD1. Trimming cost V 6 bases and J 3 bases; bases outside gene matches: 5. This CDR3 is 14 amino acids long. Germline values: CDR1 MNHEY, CDR2 SVGAGI. DNA for the CDR3: TGTGCCAGCAGGACCCGGGACAGGGGCTACGAGCAGTACTTC. Translating it yields CASRTRDRGYEQYF.

This clone was counted between two and nine times. This chain connects TRBV10-3 to TRBJ1-5, with 9 positions matching TRBD1. Trimming removed 4 bases from V and 5 bases from J; junction bases left unmatched: 9. The CDR3 has 16 amino acids. Germline CDR1 and CDR2: ENHRY and SYGVKD. The CDR3 DNA is TGTGCCATCAGTGGCCCGGGACAGGGAGGGGATCAGCCCCAGCATTTT. It specifies CAISGPGQGGDQPQHF.

In its sample, this clone was seen once. This chain connects TRBV4-3 to TRBJ1-1; D gene uncertain. Trimming pared 1 base from V and 4 bases from J, leaving 7 bases between. The CDR3 runs to 13 residues. The germline V gene has CDR1 LGHNA and CDR2 YSLEER. DNA of the CDR3: TGCGCCAGCAGCCAAGGGGCCGGCACTGAAGCTTTCTTT. It is translated as CASSQGAGTEAFF.

This chain connects TRBV7-2 to TRBJ1-6; perhaps TRBD1 as D (6 bases). Trimming removed 1 base at V and 6 bases at J, with 7 bases between. The CDR3 sequence is 14 residues long. Germline CDR1 reads SGHTA; CDR2 reads FQGNSA. The CDR3 region has the DNA TGTGCCAGCAGCTTAGGGACAGCTAATTCACCCCTCCACTTT. Amino acid sequence: CASSLGTANSPLHF.

A note on this clone: The junction does not match germline at one end; this may be a read error. The chain combines TRBV25-1 with TRBJ1-1; 10 bases are shared with TRBD1. In germline, CDR1 is MGHDK, CDR2 SYGVNS. There are 17 residues in the CDR3. The CDR3 DNA follows: TGTGCCTGCAGTGAGTTGACAGGGGGCGGCTTGAACACTGAAGCTTTCTTT. This encodes CACSELTGGGLNTEAFF.